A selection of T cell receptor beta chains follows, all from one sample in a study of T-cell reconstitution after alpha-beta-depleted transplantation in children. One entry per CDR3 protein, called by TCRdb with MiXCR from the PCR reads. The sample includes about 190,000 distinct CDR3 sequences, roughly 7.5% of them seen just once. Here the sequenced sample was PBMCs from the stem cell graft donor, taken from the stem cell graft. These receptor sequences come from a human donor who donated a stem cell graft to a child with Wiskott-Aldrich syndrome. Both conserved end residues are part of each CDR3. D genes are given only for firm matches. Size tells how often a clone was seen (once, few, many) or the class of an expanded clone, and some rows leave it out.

CASSHGGGRGDTQYF	TGCGCCAGCAGTCACGGAGGGGGCAGAGGGGATACGCAGTATTTT	many	-	TRBV5-1	TRBJ2-3
CASSRTGTMTGELFF	TGTGCCAGCAGCAGAACCGGGACAATGACCGGGGAGCTGTTTTTT	many	-	TRBV11-2	TRBJ2-2
CSAYDLQQYF	TGCAGTGCCTACGACCTGCAGCAGTACTTC	many	-	TRBV20-1	TRBJ2-7
CASSYRQNLDRRNYEQYF	TGTGCCAGCAGTTACCGACAAAACCTGGACAGACGGAATTACGAGCAGTACTTC	many	-	TRBV6-5	TRBJ2-7
CATSDYAAATYEQYF	TGTGCCACCAGTGATTACGCGGCGGCAACCTACGAGCAGTACTTC	-	-	TRBV24-1	TRBJ2-7
CSAQGTSNTGELFF	TGCAGTGCACAGGGGACTTCGAACACCGGGGAGCTGTTTTTT	many	-	TRBV20-1	TRBJ2-2
CASSPSLRVATYEQYF	TGTGCCAGCTCACCAAGCCTCAGGGTAGCTACCTACGAGCAGTACTTC	many	-	TRBV18	TRBJ2-7
CASSGGPSSNYGYTF	TGTGCCAGCAGTGGGGGCCCTTCTTCTAACTATGGCTACACCTTC	few	-	TRBV7-9	TRBJ1-2
CASSSGGLREPQHF	TGCGCCAGCAGCTCTGGGGGACTTAGGGAGCCCCAGCATTTT	many	-	TRBV5-1	TRBJ1-5
CASSPASGPLEETQYF	TGTGCCAGCTCACCGGCCTCCGGCCCACTGGAAGAGACCCAGTACTTC	few	-	TRBV18	TRBJ2-5
CASRPQAANTGELFF	TGTGCCAGCAGACCCCAAGCGGCGAACACCGGGGAGCTGTTTTTT	many	-	TRBV5-6	TRBJ2-2
CASSQDRVKLSSGNTIYF	TGTGCCAGCAGCCAAGATAGGGTCAAGCTCTCTTCTGGAAACACCATATATTTT	-	-	TRBV3-1	TRBJ1-3
CSVQTLSRSTEAFF	TGCAGTGTACAAACTTTGAGCAGAAGCACTGAAGCTTTCTTT	many	-	TRBV20-1	TRBJ1-1
CASSLSGPVPQQYF	TGTGCCAGCAGTTTATCTGGTCCGGTCCCCCAGCAGTACTTC	-	-	TRBV27	TRBJ2-7
CATSRGQRNQPQHF	TGTGCCACCAGCAGAGGACAAAGGAATCAGCCCCAGCATTTT	many	-	TRBV15	TRBJ1-5
CASSLSKNIQYF	TGTGCCAGCAGTTTATCCAAAAACATTCAGTACTTC	many	-	TRBV12-3/TRBV12-4	TRBJ2-4
CASSSTRGAGEKLFF	TGTGCCAGCAGCTCCACACGGGGGGCCGGTGAAAAACTGTTTTTT	many	-	TRBV28	TRBJ1-4